These T cell receptor beta chains were read from a single sample in a study of CD4 T cells in relation to SARS-CoV-2 and coronaviruses. The method was immunoSEQ multiplex PCR; TCRdb's version includes in-frame clones alone and lacks a portion of them. This repertoire shows about 26,000 clones, 73% found once; its top ten account for around a fifth. Their specific antigens are unknown. The sample taken for sequencing was CD4+ T cells from PBMCs, cultured in vitro. The receptors were sampled from a human donor in good health. The CDR3 runs from the conserved cysteine through the conserved F or W. D genes are given only for firm matches. A row's size may be missing; if present it is once, few, many or a size class.

j_call | d_call | v_call | clone_size | cdr3_aa | cdr3_nt
TRBJ2-5 | . | TRBV5-6 | . | CASSLVQAGTETQYF | TGTGCCAGCAGCTTGGTACAGGCGGGGACGGAGACCCAGTACTTC
TRBJ1-3 | . | TRBV4-2 | . | CASSPDTSGNTIYF | TGTGCCAGCAGCCCGGACACCTCTGGAAACACCATATATTTT
TRBJ2-1 | TRBD2 | TRBV4-3 | . | CASSQEVLTSGRANEQFF | TGCGCCAGCAGCCAGGAAGTCCTCACTAGCGGGAGGGCCAATGAGCAGTTCTTC
TRBJ2-5 | . | TRBV5-1 | once | CASSQTAGNQETQYF | TGCGCCAGCAGCCAGACCGCGGGGAACCAAGAGACCCAGTACTTC
TRBJ2-7 | . | TRBV7-2 | . | CASNPRGGSSYEQYF | TGTGCCAGCAACCCTAGGGGGGGCAGCTCCTACGAGCAGTACTTC
TRBJ1-5 | . | TRBV2 | few | CASSEMGESNQPQHF | TGTGCCAGCAGTGAAATGGGGGAGAGCAATCAGCCCCAGCATTTT
TRBJ2-7 | . | TRBV3-1/TRBV3-2 | few | CASSPRGGGEQYF | TGTGCCAGCAGCCCTCGAGGGGGAGGCGAGCAGTACTTC
TRBJ1-5 | . | TRBV2 | few | CASSQQGGRSNQPQHF | TGTGCCAGCAGTCAACAGGGAGGTAGAAGCAATCAGCCCCAGCATTTT
TRBJ2-3 | . | TRBV2 | . | CASRGFGETDTQYF | TGTGCCAGCAGGGGGTTCGGGGAAACAGATACGCAGTATTTT
TRBJ2-7 | . | TRBV6-5 | . | CASTDGGREQYF | TGTGCCAGCACCGACGGGGGGCGCGAGCAGTACTTC
TRBJ1-5 | . | TRBV19 | few | CASTAGGNQPQHF | TGTGCCAGTACGGCGGGAGGGAATCAGCCCCAGCATTTT
TRBJ2-5 | . | TRBV29-1 | . | CSVPRTGRGTQYF | TGCAGCGTTCCCCGGACAGGGAGGGGGACCCAGTACTTC
TRBJ2-3 | . | TRBV11-1 | once | CASSNRRLITDTQYF | TGTGCCAGCAGCAATAGGAGGCTAATCACAGATACGCAGTATTTT
TRBJ1-5 | . | TRBV5-8 | few | CASSKDTDLSNQPQHF | TGTGCCAGCAGTAAGGACACGGACCTGAGCAATCAGCCCCAGCATTTT
TRBJ1-1 | . | TRBV30 | few | CAWRSWRGRTEAFF | TGTGCCTGGAGGTCCTGGCGGGGCAGGACTGAAGCTTTCTTT
TRBJ2-3 | . | TRBV5-1 | . | CASHSGRGGFDTQYF | TGCGCCAGCCATTCGGGGCGGGGTGGTTTCGATACGCAGTATTTT
TRBJ1-6 | . | TRBV5-3 | . | CARSLLGGIYYNSPLHF | TGTGCCAGAAGCTTGTTAGGGGGGATCTATTATAATTCACCCCTCCACTTT
TRBJ1-1 | . | TRBV19 | . | CASSTPSGGDTEAFF | TGTGCCAGTAGTACCCCTTCGGGGGGTGACACTGAAGCTTTCTTT
TRBJ2-4 | TRBD1 | TRBV6-2/TRBV6-3 | . | CASSYCRDRGRKVGKNIQYF | TGTGCCAGCAGTTACTGCCGGGACAGGGGGCGAAAGGTAGGCAAAAACATTCAGTACTTC
TRBJ1-2 | . | TRBV6-6 | few | CASSLASDRGGYTF | TGTGCCAGCAGCCTAGCATCGGACAGAGGGGGCTACACCTTC
TRBJ2-1 | TRBD1 | TRBV7-3 | . | CASSPTRDRVNEQFF | TGTGCCAGCAGCCCGACCCGGGACAGGGTGAATGAGCAGTTCTTC
TRBJ2-5 | TRBD2 | TRBV9 | . | CASSLGLVQETQYF | TGTGCCAGCAGCCTGGGACTAGTTCAAGAGACCCAGTACTTC
TRBJ2-7 | TRBD1 | TRBV5-1 | . | CASSQIDREGGEQYF | TGCGCCAGCAGCCAAATCGACAGGGAAGGCGGAGAGCAGTACTTC
TRBJ2-1 | . | TRBV6-5 | . | CASRKNLDEQFF | TGTGCCAGCAGAAAAAATTTGGATGAGCAGTTCTTC
TRBJ2-2 | TRBD2 | TRBV19 | . | CASSIESRERGGNTGELFF | TGTGCCAGTAGTATTGAAAGTCGGGAGCGGGGGGGCAATACCGGGGAGCTGTTTTTT
TRBJ2-1 | . | TRBV7-2 | . | CASSLGGPYNEQFF | TGTGCCAGCAGCTTGGGCGGGCCTTACAATGAGCAGTTCTTC
TRBJ2-3 | . | TRBV10-3 | . | CAISGGLDSTDTQYF | TGTGCCATCAGTGGGGGTTTAGACAGCACAGATACGCAGTATTTT
TRBJ2-3 | . | TRBV7-9 | . | CASSLQLGDTQYF | TGTGCCAGCAGCTTACAACTAGGAGATACGCAGTATTTT
TRBJ1-2 | . | TRBV19 | . | CASSIGSQTYGYTF | TGTGCCAGTAGTATAGGTTCCCAGACCTATGGCTACACCTTC
TRBJ1-5 | . | TRBV6-2/TRBV6-3 | . | CASSYRTPVGQPQHF | TGTGCCAGCAGTTACAGGACTCCCGTTGGGCAGCCCCAGCATTTT
TRBJ2-1 | TRBD2 | TRBV27 | few | CASSFGTSGNGNEQFF | TGTGCCAGCAGTTTCGGGACTAGCGGGAATGGGAATGAGCAGTTCTTC
TRBJ1-2 | TRBD1 | TRBV5-6 | . | CASSLWTGVFYGYTF | TGTGCCAGCAGCTTGTGGACAGGGGTTTTCTATGGCTACACCTTC
TRBJ2-1 | TRBD1 | TRBV25-1 | . | CAALGQGGSYNEQFF | TGTGCCGCTTTGGGACAGGGGGGCTCCTACAATGAGCAGTTCTTC
TRBJ1-1 | . | TRBV10-3 | . | CAISESTPATEAFF | TGTGCCATCAGTGAGTCGACGCCAGCCACTGAAGCTTTCTTT
TRBJ1-1 | TRBD1 | TRBV6-5 | . | CASSYSWTGGTEAFF | TGTGCCAGCAGTTACTCCTGGACAGGGGGCACTGAAGCTTTCTTT
TRBJ2-5 | . | TRBV7-2 | . | CASSGGEETQYF | TGTGCCAGCAGCGGGGGCGAAGAGACCCAGTACTTC
TRBJ2-4 | . | TRBV7-9 | . | CASSFEGAKNIQYF | TGTGCCAGCAGCTTTGAGGGGGCCAAAAACATTCAGTACTTC
TRBJ2-7 | . | TRBV25-1 | . | CASSEFGGPSYEQYF | TGTGCCAGCAGTGAGTTTGGGGGACCCTCCTACGAGCAGTACTTC
TRBJ1-2 | TRBD1 | TRBV3-1/TRBV3-2 | . | CASSQGIQGAYHGYTF | TGTGCCAGCAGCCAAGGAATACAGGGGGCATATCATGGCTACACCTTC
TRBJ2-7 | . | TRBV28 | . | CASSSHRRRRAQTYEQYF | TGTGCCAGCAGTTCACATCGTCGGCGGCGGGCACAGACTTACGAGCAGTACTTC
TRBJ2-3 | . | TRBV21-1 | . | CASSKENSPSTDTQYF | TGTGCCAGCAGCAAAGAGAACAGCCCTAGCACAGATACGCAGTATTTT
TRBJ1-3 | . | TRBV2 | . | CASSEPGVSGNTIYF | TGTGCCAGCAGTGAACCAGGGGTCTCTGGAAACACCATATATTTT
TRBJ2-1 | TRBD2 | TRBV4-3 | few | CASSQGVWGGAYNEQFF | TGCGCCAGCAGCCAGGGGGTTTGGGGAGGGGCCTACAATGAGCAGTTCTTC
TRBJ2-6 | TRBD2 | TRBV11-2 | . | CASSLRASGSFSGANVLTF | TGTGCCAGCAGCTTGAGGGCTAGCGGGAGTTTCTCTGGGGCCAACGTCCTGACTTTC
TRBJ1-5 | . | TRBV4-1 | . | CASSQEGLGPQHF | TGCGCCAGCAGCCAAGAAGGGCTAGGGCCCCAGCATTTT
TRBJ2-2 | . | TRBV14 | few | CASSYRGSGELFF | TGTGCCAGCAGCTATCGAGGGTCAGGGGAGCTGTTTTTT